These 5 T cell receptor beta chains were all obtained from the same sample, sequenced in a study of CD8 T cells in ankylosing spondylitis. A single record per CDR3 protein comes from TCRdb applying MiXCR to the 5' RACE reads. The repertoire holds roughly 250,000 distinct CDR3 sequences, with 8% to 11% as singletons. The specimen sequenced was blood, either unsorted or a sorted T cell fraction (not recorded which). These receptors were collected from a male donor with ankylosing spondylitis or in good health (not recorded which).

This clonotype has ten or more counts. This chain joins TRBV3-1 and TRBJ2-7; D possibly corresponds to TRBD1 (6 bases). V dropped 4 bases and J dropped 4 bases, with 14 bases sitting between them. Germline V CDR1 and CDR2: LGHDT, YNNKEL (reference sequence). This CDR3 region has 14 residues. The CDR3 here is CASSPGQGLYEQYF. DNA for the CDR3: TGTGCCAGCAGCCCAGGGCAGGGGTTGTACGAGCAGTACTTC.

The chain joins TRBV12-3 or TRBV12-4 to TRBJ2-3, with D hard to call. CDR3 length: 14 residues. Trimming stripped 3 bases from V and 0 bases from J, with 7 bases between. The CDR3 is CASSFARSTDTQYF. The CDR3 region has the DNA TGTGCCAGCAGTTTCGCACGGAGCACAGATACGCAGTATTTT.

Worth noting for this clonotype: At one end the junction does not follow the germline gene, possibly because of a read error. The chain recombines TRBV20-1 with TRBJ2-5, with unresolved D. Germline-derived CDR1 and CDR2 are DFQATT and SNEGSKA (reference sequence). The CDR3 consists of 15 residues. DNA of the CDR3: TGCTGTGCTAGAACTACCCAACCGGTCCAAGAGACCCAGTACTTC. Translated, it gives CCARTTQPVQETQYF.

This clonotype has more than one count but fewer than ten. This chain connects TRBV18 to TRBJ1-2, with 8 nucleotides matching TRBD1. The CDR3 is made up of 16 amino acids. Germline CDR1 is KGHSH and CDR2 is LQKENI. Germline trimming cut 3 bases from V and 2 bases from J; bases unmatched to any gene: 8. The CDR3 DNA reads TGTGCCAGCTCACCCGACAGGGGAGTAGGAAACTATGGCTACACCTTC. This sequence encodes CASSPDRGVGNYGYTF.

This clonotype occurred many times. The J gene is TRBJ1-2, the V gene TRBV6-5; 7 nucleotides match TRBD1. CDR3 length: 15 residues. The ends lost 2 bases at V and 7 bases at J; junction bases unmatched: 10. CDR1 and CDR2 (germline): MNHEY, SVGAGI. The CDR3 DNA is TGTGCCAGCAGTTACAGGGAACAGGGGTGGAGTGGCTACACCTTC. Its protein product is CASSYREQGWSGYTF.